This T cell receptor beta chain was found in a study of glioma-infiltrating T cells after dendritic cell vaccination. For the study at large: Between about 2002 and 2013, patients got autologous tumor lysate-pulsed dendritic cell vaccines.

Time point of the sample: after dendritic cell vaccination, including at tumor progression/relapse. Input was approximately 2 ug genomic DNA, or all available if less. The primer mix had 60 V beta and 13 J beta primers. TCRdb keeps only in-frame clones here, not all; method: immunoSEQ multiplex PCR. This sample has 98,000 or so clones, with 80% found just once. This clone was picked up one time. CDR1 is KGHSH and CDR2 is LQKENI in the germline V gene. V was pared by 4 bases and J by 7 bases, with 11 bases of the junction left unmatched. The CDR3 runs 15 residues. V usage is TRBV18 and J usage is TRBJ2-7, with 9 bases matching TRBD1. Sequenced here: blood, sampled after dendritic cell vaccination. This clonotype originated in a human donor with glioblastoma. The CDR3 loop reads CASSRMGQGSNEQYF. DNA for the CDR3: TGTGCCAGCTCACGCATGGGACAGGGTTCAAATGAGCAGTACTTC.